These 19 T cell receptor beta chains were all obtained from the same sample, sequenced in a study of OX40 agonist ivuxolimab in advanced cancers. Some clones are missing from TCRdb's copy, which holds only in-frame ones; the method was immunoSEQ multiplex PCR. The sample shows 65,000 to 80,000 clones, over 80% of them seen only once. The sequencing used CD4+ or CD8+ T cells sorted from blood, collected in a trial of the OX40 agonist ivuxolimab. Source of these receptors: an adult with an advanced solid tumor such as melanoma, head and neck, liver or kidney cancer.

The chain has TRBV7-2 and TRBJ2-3; a possible D gene is TRBD2 (5 bases). The V end was cut by 7 bases, the J end by 0 bases, with 11 bases between. The germline V gene has CDR1 SGHTA and CDR2 FQGNSA. The CDR3 length is 14 residues. The chain's CDR3 is CASKSGVSTDTQYF. CDR3 coding DNA: TGTGCCAGCAAGTCCGGGGTTAGCACAGATACGCAGTATTTT.

The V call is TRBV28, the J call TRBJ1-1, with D perhaps TRBD1 (5 bases). The ends were cut back, 1 base at V and 1 base at J, with 10 bases in the middle. In germline, CDR1 is MDHEN, CDR2 SYDVKM. This CDR3 is 15 amino acids long. DNA for the CDR3: TGTGCCAGCAGTTTATTAGGGACGGGGAACACTGAAGCTTTCTTT. Translated: CASSLLGTGNTEAFF.

The chain links TRBV18 to TRBJ2-6, with unresolved D. CDR1 is KGHSH and CDR2 is LQKENI in the germline V gene. This CDR3 is built from 12 residues. Trimming stripped 6 bases from V and 1 base from J, with 1 base between. The chain's CDR3 is CASSSGANVLTF. CDR3 sequence (DNA): TGTGCCAGCTCTTCTGGGGCCAACGTCCTGACTTTC.

The V and J genes are TRBV5-1 and TRBJ1-2; D remains ambiguous. CDR3 length: 15 amino acids. Germline lookup yields CDR1 SGHRS and CDR2 YFSETQ. The germline V and J ends were trimmed by 1 base and 3 bases, with 13 bases remaining between them. The CDR3 nucleotides read TGCGCCAGCAGCTTGAATGGGGTTCCGGACTATGGCTACACCTTC. As protein: CASSLNGVPDYGYTF.

To note about this clone: Other DNA sequences within the sample encode an identical CDR3. This chain joins TRBV9 and TRBJ2-2, with 7 bases fitting TRBD2. CDR1 and CDR2 from the germline V gene are SGDLS and YYNGEE. V lost 3 bases to trimming and J lost 6 bases; unmatched junction nucleotides: 11. The CDR3 runs 16 residues. CDR3 bases: TGTGCCAGCAGCGAGCGGGAAAAGGTTATGGCCGGGGAGCTGTTTTTT. It specifies CASSEREKVMAGELFF.

The rearrangement joins TRBV5-5 to TRBJ1-5; maybe TRBD1 (5 bases). This CDR3 comprises 16 residues. V shed 6 bases and J shed 7 bases, with 23 bases lying between them. The germline gives CDR1 SGHKS, CDR2 YYEKEE (reference sequence). CDR3 protein: CASTEGIGQGAQPQHF. Written as DNA, the CDR3 is TGTGCCAGCACCGAAGGGATTGGACAAGGGGCACAGCCCCAGCATTTT.

The gene calls are TRBV6-1 and TRBJ1-1; 7 bases agree with TRBD1. Per the germline V gene, CDR1 is MNHNS and CDR2 is SASEGT. CDR3 length: 14 residues. The V and J ends lost 5 bases and 2 bases, in that order; junction bases with no gene match: 5. The CDR3 DNA follows: TGTGCCAGCAGTTTGGACAGGAGAAACACTGAAGCTTTCTTT. The encoded protein is CASSLDRRNTEAFF.

The chain links TRBV5-1 to TRBJ2-1; D assignment may be TRBD1 or TRBD2 (6 bases each). Germline CDR1 is SGHRS and CDR2 is YFSETQ. Trimming left V 4 bases short and J 6 bases short, with 14 bases between. This CDR3 is built from 14 residues. The CDR3 spells CASSPGGGGNEQFF. CDR3 nucleotides: TGCGCCAGCAGCCCGGGCGGAGGGGGCAATGAGCAGTTCTTC.

The chain joins TRBV7-9 to TRBJ2-5; D not resolved. V was cut by 3 bases and J by 5 bases, with 16 bases left in between. The CDR3 spans 15 residues. From germline, CDR1 is SEHNR and CDR2 FQNEAQ (reference sequence). This CDR3 is CASSLTPAELETQYF. The CDR3 DNA reads as TGTGCCAGCAGCTTGACCCCAGCTGAGTTGGAGACCCAGTACTTC.

V usage is TRBV5-1 and J usage is TRBJ2-1; no clear D gene. Between the trimmed V and J ends, which lost 2 bases and 3 bases, there was a span of 9 bases. Germline CDR1 is SGHRS and CDR2 is YFSETQ. The CDR3 runs 14 residues. CDR3 in DNA: TGCGCCAGCAGCTTAACGGGTCTCTACAATGAGCAGTTCTTC. Residues: CASSLTGLYNEQFF.

As concerns this clone: A junction boundary mismatches the germline segment, possibly from a read error. This chain joins TRBV2 and TRBJ2-7; TRBD2 might be the D (5 bases). Germline loops: CDR1 SNHLY, CDR2 FYNNEI. The CDR3 has 13 residues. In nucleotides, the CDR3 is TGTGCCAGCAGTGAAATGGTCCGGACCCTCGGGATCTTC. The encoded protein is CASSEMVRTLGIF.

This clone was counted a few times. This chain connects TRBV5-4 to TRBJ2-3; 8 bases line up with TRBD2. Germline trimming cut 2 bases from V and 0 bases from J; bases unmatched to any gene: 5. The CDR3 is 16 amino acids. Germline values: CDR1 SGHNT, CDR2 YYREEE (reference sequence). The DNA of the CDR3 is TGTGCCAGCAGCTTAGAGGGACTAGATAGCACAGATACGCAGTATTTT. As protein: CASSLEGLDSTDTQYF.

V gene TRBV4-1 combines with J gene TRBJ2-7, with 7 bases that match TRBD1. The CDR3 runs to 16 residues. The ends lost 3 bases at V and 2 bases at J; junction bases unmatched: 10. Germline V gene sequence: CDR1 MGHRA, CDR2 YSYEKL. Here the CDR3 reads CASSHPTRDSTYEQYF. The DNA for the CDR3 is TGCGCCAGCAGCCACCCGACAAGGGACAGTACCTACGAGCAGTACTTC.

This clone was counted a single time. This chain links TRBV10-2 with TRBJ2-7; D might be TRBD1 (7 bases). The CDR3 covers 18 residues. V lost 2 bases and J 4 bases, leaving 24 bases between the germline ends. Germline V gene lookup returns CDR1 WSHSY and CDR2 SAAADI. In DNA form, the CDR3 reads TGCGCCAGCAGTGAGGGCCCTTTTGCAGGGGGGAGTTTTTACGAGCAGTACTTC. This codes for CASSEGPFAGGSFYEQYF.

The chain employs TRBV7-6 and TRBJ2-3; 8 bases match TRBD2. This CDR3 has 17 amino acids. The V and J ends lost 0 bases and 4 bases, in that order; junction bases with no gene match: 9. Looked up from germline, CDR1 is SGHVS and CDR2 is FNYEAQ. The CDR3 is CASSLAPGGRTADTQYF. The CDR3 nucleotides read TGTGCCAGCAGCTTAGCGCCTGGCGGGAGGACGGCAGATACGCAGTATTTT.

The chain couples TRBV28 to TRBJ2-1, with D uncertain. The germline V gene encodes CDR1 MDHEN and CDR2 SYDVKM. The CDR3 is made up of 12 amino acids. Trimming stripped 4 bases from V and 9 bases from J, with 10 bases between. CDR3 sequence (DNA): TGTGCCAGCAGTTCCATTTTAGTTGAGCAGTTCTTC. Translation gives CASSSILVEQFF.

V and J are TRBV7-2 and TRBJ1-1; no reliable D call. Germline loops: CDR1 SGHTA, CDR2 FQGNSA. This CDR3 spans 14 amino acids. V lost 1 base to trimming and J lost 5 bases, with 11 bases between them. The DNA for the CDR3 is TGTGCCAGCAGCTTAGACAACGGCCGGACTGAAGCTTTCTTT. Residues: CASSLDNGRTEAFF.

This clone occurred a few times. The chain employs TRBV6-1 and TRBJ1-5; D call uncertain. Trimming cost V 6 bases and J 7 bases, with 10 bases left between them. Germline V gene sequence: CDR1 MNHNS, CDR2 SASEGT. CDR3 length equals 12 residues. CDR3: CASREFLQPQHF. CDR3 nucleotides: TGTGCCAGCAGAGAATTCCTCCAGCCCCAGCATTTT.

The CDR3 region is CASSPPSSPTRTQYF. The CDR3 bases are TGTGCCAGCTCACCCCCATCTAGTCCTACCAGGACCCAGTACTTC. The chain links TRBV18 to TRBJ2-5; D remains ambiguous. This CDR3 has 15 residues. V was clipped by 3 bases and J by 7 bases, with 18 bases between them. CDR1 and CDR2 from the germline V gene are KGHSH and LQKENI.